This T cell receptor (beta chain) was sequenced in a study of siplizumab effects on memory and regulatory T cells. The length of the CDR3 is 12 residues. V was pared by 2 bases and J by 8 bases, with 9 bases between. Germline V gives CDR1 KGHSH, CDR2 LQKENI. Broader study findings: Among sequences traceable to unstimulated CD4+ memory cells, alloreactive ones were significantly reduced by siplizumab. Naive T cells looked more diverse than memory cells, and they looked like major contributors to the alloresponse. Proliferating CD4+ or CD8+ clones, roughly 75-97% of them, lacked an assignable naive or memory phenotype. Sequences below about 10^-5 frequency were poorly captured. As a result, only a minor fraction of alloreactive clones mapped to unstimulated subsets.

Profiling relied on immunoSEQ multiplex PCR, and the TCRdb table lists in-frame clones only, not all of them. The repertoire holds 80,000 to 130,000 clones, with 80% to 95% as singletons. Remarks on this clone: Its antigen is not known.

The specimen sequenced was CD4+ T cells sorted from blood. The TCR comes from a human donor in good health. Some clones in this sample may be carry-over from other donors' samples. The genes are TRBV18 and TRBJ1-2, with TRBD1 as a possible D gene (5 bases). The DNA for the CDR3 is TGTGCCAGCTCACCAGGGAACAGGGGCTACACCTTC. It is translated as CASSPGNRGYTF.